These 21 T cell receptor beta chains share one sample of origin, sequenced in a study of blood T cell repertoires in COVID-19 (dated by TCRdb to the early 2020s). To prepare the library, the immunoSEQ multiplex PCR assay was applied. Entries here come from immuneACCESS through TCRdb and include only in-frame sequences with V and J called. Some clones fail to appear in such tables; in the studies checked, an unresolved V gene covers under half of the shortfall, and the cause of the remainder is unknown. This sample gives roughly 52,000 clones in total; about 86% of them show up just once. Approximately 3.8% of the sample rests with the top ten. What was sequenced was peripheral blood. Receptors originate from a man aged 50-60 years with acute or convalescent COVID-19.

This clone showed up just a few times. J is TRBJ1-4 and V is TRBV25-1, with D possibly being TRBD1 (6 bases). The germline V gene has CDR1 MGHDK and CDR2 SYGVNS. The germline V and J ends were trimmed by 1 base and 8 bases, with 14 bases remaining between them. The CDR3 covers 15 residues. The CDR3 coding sequence is TGTGCCAGCAGTGAATTTCTGGGGGCAGAAGAAAAACTGTTTTTT. As protein: CASSEFLGAEEKLFF.

CDR3 residues: CASSRRQGVGNNEQFF. The CDR3 DNA follows: TGTGCCAGCAGCCGACGACAGGGGGTCGGAAACAATGAGCAGTTCTTC. The rearrangement joins TRBV7-3 to TRBJ2-1; 9 bases map to TRBD1. With 5 bases clipped from V and 5 bases from J, the junction kept 10 bases outside the gene matches. This CDR3 contains 16 residues. Germline V gives CDR1 SGHTA, CDR2 FQGTGA.

In nucleotides, the CDR3 is TGCGCCAGCAGTCAGGGGGGTGGAAACTATGGCTACACCTTC. Amino acid sequence: CASSQGGGNYGYTF. The rearrangement links TRBV5-1 to TRBJ1-2; the match to TRBD1 covers 7 bases. Germline lookup yields CDR1 SGHRS and CDR2 YFSETQ. With V trimmed by 5 bases and J by 2 bases, 6 bases remained unmatched. This CDR3 contains 14 residues.

This chain uses TRBV28 with TRBJ1-2, with D unresolved. Germline V gene data show CDR1 as MDHEN and CDR2 as SYDVKM. The CDR3 is made up of 12 amino acids. V was pared by 4 bases and J by 4 bases, with 7 bases between. The CDR3 nucleotides are TGTGCCAGCAGTTCTGTAGTCTATGGCTACACCTTC. Translating gives CASSSVVYGYTF.

The chain employs TRBV12-3 or TRBV12-4 and TRBJ1-2; 10 bases line up with TRBD1. V lost 5 bases, J lost 8 bases, and 5 bases stayed unmatched. CDR3 size: 13 residues. The CDR3 is CASSPGTGVGYTF. The CDR3 DNA is TGTGCCAGCAGTCCCGGGACAGGGGTGGGCTACACCTTC.

V and J are TRBV11-3 and TRBJ2-1; maybe TRBD1 (5 bases). Deletions cut 5 bases from V and 5 bases from J, with 16 bases between. CDR1 SGHNT and CDR2 YENEEA come from the germline V gene. The CDR3 spans 15 residues. CDR3 in amino acids: CASSLSGFFNNEQFF. DNA for the CDR3: TGTGCCAGCAGCCTATCAGGGTTCTTTAACAATGAGCAGTTCTTC.

This clone has a single count. This rearrangement joins TRBV18 to TRBJ1-2; D gene ambiguous. V lost 1 base to trimming and J lost 0 bases, with 9 bases between them. CDR1 is KGHSH, CDR2 LQKENI, per germline. The CDR3 is 15 residues long. CDR3 coding DNA: TGTGCCAGCTCACCACTTCAGACTTCTAACTATGGCTACACCTTC. Protein: CASSPLQTSNYGYTF.

The CDR3 reads CATHASGATDTQYF. CDR3 nucleotide sequence: TGTGCCACCCACGCTAGCGGAGCCACAGATACGCAGTATTTT. The J gene is TRBJ2-3, the V gene TRBV10-3; 7 nucleotides line up with TRBD2. This CDR3 is built from 14 residues. CDR1 ENHRY and CDR2 SYGVKD come from the germline V gene. The J segment lost 2 bases and the V segment lost 10 bases, leaving 9 bases of the junction unmatched.

The chain links TRBV5-4 to TRBJ1-4; D is unclear. The germline V and J ends were trimmed by 4 bases and 3 bases, with 7 bases remaining between them. Germline V lookup: CDR1 SGHNT, CDR2 YYREEE (reference sequence). This CDR3 region has 13 residues. CDR3 amino acids: CASSAGSNEKLFF. The DNA for the CDR3 is TGTGCCAGCAGCGCGGGTTCTAATGAAAAACTGTTTTTT.

This chain connects TRBV15 to TRBJ2-6; possibly TRBD1 for D (5 bases). The CDR3 has 15 residues. The V end was cut by 4 bases, the J end by 2 bases, with 9 bases between. Germline assignment: CDR1 LNHNV and CDR2 YYDKDF (reference sequence). This CDR3 is CATSTAGPGANVLTF. DNA of the CDR3: TGTGCCACCAGCACAGCAGGGCCTGGGGCCAACGTCCTGACTTTC.

J is TRBJ2-5 and V is TRBV5-1; tentative D call: TRBD1 (7 bases). The V and J ends lost 2 bases and 4 bases respectively, with 12 bases between them. Germline V gene sequence: CDR1 SGHRS, CDR2 YFSETQ. The CDR3 consists of 14 residues. The CDR3, as DNA: TGCGCCAGCAGCTTATATCAGGGGGGAGAGACCCAGTACTTC. It codes for CASSLYQGGETQYF.

The J gene is TRBJ1-4, the V gene TRBV18; TRBD1 matches 8 bases. The CDR3 spans 15 residues. Germline loops: CDR1 KGHSH, CDR2 LQKENI. The V gene end was trimmed by 2 bases and the J gene end by 5 bases; junction bases not matched to a gene: 4. CDR3 coding DNA: TGTGCCAGCTCACCAGCCCGACAGGGGAATGAAAAACTGTTTTTT. It is translated as CASSPARQGNEKLFF.

This clone was observed a handful of times. This sequence joins TRBV30 and TRBJ2-3; 8 bases map to TRBD2. In germline, CDR1 is GTSNPN, CDR2 SVGIG (reference sequence). Trimming removed 1 base from V and 2 bases from J; junction bases left unmatched: 14. This CDR3 is 18 amino acids long. The CDR3 loop is CAWSGLSGGSGTTDTQYF. The CDR3 region has the DNA TGTGCCTGGAGTGGCCTCAGCGGGGGCTCGGGGACCACAGATACGCAGTATTTT.

The V gene is TRBV7-6, the J gene TRBJ2-7; 8 positions agree with TRBD1. CDR3 length: 14 amino acids. V shed 4 bases, J shed 6 bases, and the junction held 8 bases outside the gene matches. Germline V CDR1 and CDR2: SGHVS, FNYEAQ. CDR3 protein: CASSSGQGSSEQYF. As DNA, the CDR3 is TGTGCCAGCAGCTCTGGACAGGGCTCATCCGAGCAGTACTTC.

The chain links TRBV9 to TRBJ1-3; D unresolved. Per germline, CDR1 SGDLS and CDR2 YYNGEE. V was clipped by 5 bases and J by 0 bases, with 9 bases between them. This CDR3 contains 14 residues. Here the CDR3 reads CASREGDSGNTIYF. The CDR3, as DNA: TGTGCCAGCAGGGAGGGAGACTCTGGAAACACCATATATTTT. The variable domain in full, with the rest retrieved from reference TRBV9 and TRBJ1-3, is DSGVTQTPKHLITATGQRVTLRCSPRSGDLSVYWYQQSLDQGLQFLIQYYNGEERAKGNILERFSAQQFPDLHSELNLSSLELGDSALYFCASREGDSGNTIYFGEGSWLTVV.

The rearrangement joins TRBV28 to TRBJ2-5, with D maybe TRBD1 (5 bases). V dropped 7 bases and J dropped 5 bases, with 23 bases sitting between them. The CDR3 totals 16 residues. CDR1 MDHEN and CDR2 SYDVKM come from the germline V gene. The CDR3 protein is CASTLGQGLSGETQYF. CDR3 nucleotides: TGTGCCAGCACCCTGGGGCAGGGCCTATCCGGGGAGACCCAGTACTTC.

The rearrangement uses TRBV10-2 and TRBJ1-4; 10 bases are shared with TRBD1. The junction had 2 bases not matched to a gene; V was cut back by 3 bases and J by 1 base. The CDR3 has 16 amino acids. Germline assignment: CDR1 WSHSY and CDR2 SAAADI. The chain's CDR3 is CASSEGTGVTNEKLFF. For the CDR3, the DNA is TGCGCCAGCAGTGAAGGGACAGGGGTAACTAATGAAAAACTGTTTTTT.

The chain is built from TRBV4-1 and TRBJ2-2; 7 bases align to TRBD2. J was trimmed by 2 bases and V by 4 bases; bases with no gene match: 4. The length of the CDR3 is 15 residues. Germline lookup yields CDR1 MGHRA and CDR2 YSYEKL. Here the CDR3 DNA reads TGCGCCAGCAGCCCACCGGGACTAAACACCGGGGAGCTGTTTTTT. Translation: CASSPPGLNTGELFF.

V gene TRBV29-1 combines with J gene TRBJ1-4; 7 bases align to TRBD1. This CDR3 has 11 residues. Germline V CDR1 and CDR2: SQVTM, ANQGSEA. Trimming cost V 7 bases and J 11 bases; bases outside gene matches: 7. DNA for the CDR3: TGCAGCGCGATGGAACAGGGGAAACTGTTTTTT. It encodes CSAMEQGKLFF.

Comments on this clone: Relative to the germline gene, one junction end is altered; a read error may explain this. The chain recombines TRBV6-5 with TRBJ2-7; 7 positions agree with TRBD1. The CDR3 runs 12 residues. CDR1 is MNHEY and CDR2 is SVGAGI in the germline V gene. The CDR3 here is CASSYPWTGLHF. The CDR3 nucleotides read TGTGCCAGCAGTTACCCTTGGACAGGTCTACACTTC.

The rearrangement uses TRBV4-1 and TRBJ1-6, with D hard to call. This CDR3 spans 15 amino acids. V was pared by 0 bases and J by 9 bases, with 12 bases between. Germline values: CDR1 MGHRA, CDR2 YSYEKL. CDR3 sequence: CASSQEYGVISPLHF. Written as DNA, the CDR3 is TGCGCCAGCAGCCAAGAATACGGGGTTATTTCACCCCTCCACTTT.